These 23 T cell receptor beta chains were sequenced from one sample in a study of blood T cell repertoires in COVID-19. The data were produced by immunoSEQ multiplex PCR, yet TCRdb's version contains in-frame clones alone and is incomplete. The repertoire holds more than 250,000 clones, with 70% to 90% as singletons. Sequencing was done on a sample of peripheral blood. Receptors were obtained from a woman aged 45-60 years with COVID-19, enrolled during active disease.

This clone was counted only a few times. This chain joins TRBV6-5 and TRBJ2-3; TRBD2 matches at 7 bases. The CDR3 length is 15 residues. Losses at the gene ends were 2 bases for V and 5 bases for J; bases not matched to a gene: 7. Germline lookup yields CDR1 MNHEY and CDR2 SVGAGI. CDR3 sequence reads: CASSYGAGREDTQYF. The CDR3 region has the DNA TGTGCCAGCAGTTACGGAGCGGGACGGGAAGATACGCAGTATTTT.

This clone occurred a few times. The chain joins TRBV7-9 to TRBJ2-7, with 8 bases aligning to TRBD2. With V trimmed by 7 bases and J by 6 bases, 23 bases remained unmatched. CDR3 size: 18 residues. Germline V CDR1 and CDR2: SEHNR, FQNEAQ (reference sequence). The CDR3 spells CASTPRWEREFSSGEQYF. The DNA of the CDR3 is TGTGCCAGCACCCCCAGGTGGGAGCGGGAGTTTTCGTCGGGCGAGCAGTACTTC.

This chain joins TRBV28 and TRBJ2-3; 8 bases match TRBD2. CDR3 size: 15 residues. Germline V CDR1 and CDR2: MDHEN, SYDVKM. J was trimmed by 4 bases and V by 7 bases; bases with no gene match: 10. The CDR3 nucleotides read TGTGCCAGCACCGTCCCTCGGGAGGGTGCAGATACGCAGTATTTT. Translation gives CASTVPREGADTQYF. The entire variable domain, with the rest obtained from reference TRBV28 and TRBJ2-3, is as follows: DVKVTQSSRYLVKRTGEKVFLECVQDMDHENMFWYRQDPGLGLRLIYFSYDVKMKEKGDIPEGYSVSREKKERFSLILESASTNQTSMYLCASTVPREGADTQYFGPGTRLTVL.

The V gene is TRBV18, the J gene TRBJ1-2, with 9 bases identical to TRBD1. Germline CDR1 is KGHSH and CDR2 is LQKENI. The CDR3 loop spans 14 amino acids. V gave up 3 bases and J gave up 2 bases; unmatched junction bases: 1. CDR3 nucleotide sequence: TGTGCCAGCTCACCGGGGACAGGGAACTATGGCTACACCTTC. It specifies CASSPGTGNYGYTF.

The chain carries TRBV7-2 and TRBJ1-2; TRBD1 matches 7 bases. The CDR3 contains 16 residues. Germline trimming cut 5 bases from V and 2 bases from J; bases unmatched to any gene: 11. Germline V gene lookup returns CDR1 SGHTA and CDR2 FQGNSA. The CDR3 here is CASSAGGLGQNYGYTF. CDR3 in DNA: TGTGCCAGCAGCGCGGGAGGCCTGGGACAGAACTATGGCTACACCTTC.

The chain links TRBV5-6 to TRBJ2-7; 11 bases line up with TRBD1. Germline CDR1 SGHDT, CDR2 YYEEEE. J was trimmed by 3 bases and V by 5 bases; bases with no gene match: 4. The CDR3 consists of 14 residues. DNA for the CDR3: TGTGCCAGCAGGCGGACAGGGGGCTACTACGAGCAGTACTTC. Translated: CASRRTGGYYEQYF.

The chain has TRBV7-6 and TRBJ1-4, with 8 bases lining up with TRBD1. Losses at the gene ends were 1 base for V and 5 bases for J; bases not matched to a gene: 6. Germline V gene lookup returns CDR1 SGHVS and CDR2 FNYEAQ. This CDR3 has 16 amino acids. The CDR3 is CASSLGQGALNEKLFF. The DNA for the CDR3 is TGTGCCAGCAGCTTAGGCCAGGGGGCGTTAAATGAAAAACTGTTTTTT. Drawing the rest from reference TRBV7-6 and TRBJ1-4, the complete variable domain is GAGVSQSPRYKVTKRGQDVALRCDPISGHVSLYWYRQALGQGPEFLTYFNYEAQQDKSGLPNDRFSAERPEGSISTLTIQRTEQRDSAMYRCASSLGQGALNEKLFFGSGTQLSVL.

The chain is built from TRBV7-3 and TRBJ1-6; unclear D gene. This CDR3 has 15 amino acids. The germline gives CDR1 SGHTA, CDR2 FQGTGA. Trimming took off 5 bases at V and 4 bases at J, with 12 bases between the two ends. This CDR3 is CASSQRAQYNSPLHF. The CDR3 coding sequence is TGTGCCAGCAGCCAGAGGGCCCAATATAATTCACCCCTCCACTTT.

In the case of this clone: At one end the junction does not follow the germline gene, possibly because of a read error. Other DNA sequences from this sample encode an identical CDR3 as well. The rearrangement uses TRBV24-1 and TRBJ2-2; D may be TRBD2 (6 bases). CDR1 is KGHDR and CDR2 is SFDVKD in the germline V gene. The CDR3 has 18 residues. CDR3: CATSDHRDSNLVTGELFF. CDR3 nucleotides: TGTGCCACCAGTGACCACCGGGACTCAAATTTGGTAACCGGGGAGTTGTTTTTT.

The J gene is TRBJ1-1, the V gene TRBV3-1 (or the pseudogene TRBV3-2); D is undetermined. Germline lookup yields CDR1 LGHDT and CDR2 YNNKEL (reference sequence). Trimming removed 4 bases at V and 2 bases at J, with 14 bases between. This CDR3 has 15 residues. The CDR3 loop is CASSPVEGGNTEAFF. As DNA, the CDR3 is TGTGCCAGCAGCCCGGTGGAGGGTGGAAACACTGAAGCTTTCTTT.

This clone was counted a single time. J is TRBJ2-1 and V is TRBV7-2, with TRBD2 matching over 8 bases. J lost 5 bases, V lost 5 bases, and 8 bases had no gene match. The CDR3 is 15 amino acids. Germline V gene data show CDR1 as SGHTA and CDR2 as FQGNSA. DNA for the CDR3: TGTGCCAGCAGCCCACGGACTAGCAGCCACAATGAGCAGTTCTTC. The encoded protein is CASSPRTSSHNEQFF.

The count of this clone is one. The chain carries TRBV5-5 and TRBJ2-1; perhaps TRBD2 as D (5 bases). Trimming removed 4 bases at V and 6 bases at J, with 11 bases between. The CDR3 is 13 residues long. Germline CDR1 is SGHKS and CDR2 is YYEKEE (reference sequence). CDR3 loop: CASSKDWLNEQFF. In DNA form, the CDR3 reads TGTGCCAGCAGCAAGGACTGGCTCAATGAGCAGTTCTTC.

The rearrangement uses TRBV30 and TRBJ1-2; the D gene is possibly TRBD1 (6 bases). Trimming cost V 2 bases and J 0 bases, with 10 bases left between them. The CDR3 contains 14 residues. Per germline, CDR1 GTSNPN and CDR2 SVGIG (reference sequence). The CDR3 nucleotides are TGTGCCTGGAGTAAGGGACATACTAACTATGGCTACACCTTC. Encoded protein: CAWSKGHTNYGYTF.

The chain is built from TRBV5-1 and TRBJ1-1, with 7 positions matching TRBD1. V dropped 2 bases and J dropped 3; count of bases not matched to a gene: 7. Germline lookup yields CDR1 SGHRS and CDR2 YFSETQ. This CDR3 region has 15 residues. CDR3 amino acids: CASSLEVTGYTEAFF. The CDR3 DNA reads TGCGCCAGCAGCTTAGAGGTGACAGGGTACACTGAAGCTTTCTTT.

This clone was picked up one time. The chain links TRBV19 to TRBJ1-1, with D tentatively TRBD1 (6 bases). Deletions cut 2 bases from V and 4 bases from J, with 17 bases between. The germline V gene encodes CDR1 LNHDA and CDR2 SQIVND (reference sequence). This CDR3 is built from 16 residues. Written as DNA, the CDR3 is TGTGCCAGTAGTATACAAGGGAGACAGGCGGGCACTGAAGCTTTCTTT. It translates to CASSIQGRQAGTEAFF.

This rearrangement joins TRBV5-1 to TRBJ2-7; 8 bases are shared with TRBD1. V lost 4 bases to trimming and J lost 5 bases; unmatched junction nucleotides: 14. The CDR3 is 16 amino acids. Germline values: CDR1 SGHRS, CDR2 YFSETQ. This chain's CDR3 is CASSITTGTGVNEQYF. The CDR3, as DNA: TGCGCCAGCAGCATAACTACAGGGACAGGAGTCAACGAGCAGTACTTC.

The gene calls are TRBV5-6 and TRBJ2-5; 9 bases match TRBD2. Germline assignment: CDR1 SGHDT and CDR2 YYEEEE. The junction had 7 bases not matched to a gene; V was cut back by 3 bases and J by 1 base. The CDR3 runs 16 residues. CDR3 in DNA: TGTGCCAGCAGCTACACCCCTAGCGGGACCCAAGAGACCCAGTACTTC. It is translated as CASSYTPSGTQETQYF. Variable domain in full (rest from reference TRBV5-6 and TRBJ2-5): DAGVTQSPTHLIKTRGQQVTLRCSPKSGHDTVSWYQQALGQGPQFIFQYYEEEERQRGNFPDRFSGHQFPNYSSELNVNALLLGDSALYLCASSYTPSGTQETQYFGPGTRLLVL.

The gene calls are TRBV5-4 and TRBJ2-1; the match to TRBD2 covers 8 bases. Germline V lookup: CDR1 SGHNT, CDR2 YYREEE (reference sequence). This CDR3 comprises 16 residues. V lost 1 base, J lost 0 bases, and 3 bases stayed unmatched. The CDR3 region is CASSLTGGASYNEQFF. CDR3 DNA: TGTGCCAGCAGCTTGACCGGGGGGGCCTCCTACAATGAGCAGTTCTTC.

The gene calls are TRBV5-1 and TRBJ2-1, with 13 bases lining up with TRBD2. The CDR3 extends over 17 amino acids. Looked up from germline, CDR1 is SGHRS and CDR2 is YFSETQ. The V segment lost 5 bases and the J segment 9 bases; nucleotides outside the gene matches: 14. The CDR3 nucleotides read TGCGCCAGCAGTCCAAGGACTAGCGGGAGCTGGGGGGCTGAGCAGTTCTTC. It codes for CASSPRTSGSWGAEQFF.

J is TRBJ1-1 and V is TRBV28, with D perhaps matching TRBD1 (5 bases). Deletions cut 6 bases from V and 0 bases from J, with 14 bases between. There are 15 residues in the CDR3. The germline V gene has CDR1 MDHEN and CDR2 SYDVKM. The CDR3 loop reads CASSHGGGLNTEAFF. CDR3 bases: TGTGCCAGCAGCCACGGGGGTGGCCTGAACACTGAAGCTTTCTTT.

The CDR3 DNA reads as TGTGCCAGCAGCTCGGGGAGACCGAATGAAAAACTGTTTTTT. It yields the protein CASSSGRPNEKLFF. The gene calls are TRBV5-5 and TRBJ1-4; no clear D. Germline CDR1 is SGHKS and CDR2 is YYEKEE (reference sequence). V was shortened by 3 bases and J by 5 bases, with 11 bases between the two germline ends. This CDR3 is built from 14 residues.

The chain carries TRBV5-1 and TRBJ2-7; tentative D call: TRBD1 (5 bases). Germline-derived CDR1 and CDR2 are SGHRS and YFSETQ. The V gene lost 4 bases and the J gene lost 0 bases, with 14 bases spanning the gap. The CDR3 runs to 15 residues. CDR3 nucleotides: TGCGCCAGCAGCCAGACAGTTCCAAGCTCCTACGAGCAGTACTTC. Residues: CASSQTVPSSYEQYF.

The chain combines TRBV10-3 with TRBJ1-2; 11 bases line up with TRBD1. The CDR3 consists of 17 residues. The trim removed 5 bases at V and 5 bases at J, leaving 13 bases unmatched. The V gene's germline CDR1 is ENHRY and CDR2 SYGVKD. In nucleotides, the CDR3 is TGTGCCATCAGTCCAAGACAGGGGGGACAGGGGGAATATGGCTACACCTTC. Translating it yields CAISPRQGGQGEYGYTF.